This TCR beta chain was recorded in a study of blood T cell repertoires in COVID-19. TCRdb's copy holds only in-frame clones and misses some; the assay was immunoSEQ multiplex PCR. The repertoire consists of some 69,000 clones, with roughly nine tenths occurring once and the leading ten covering 1.3%. CDR1 and CDR2 (germline): ENHRY, SYGVKD. The CDR3 totals 15 residues. V was shortened by 4 bases and J by 3 bases, with 15 bases between the two germline ends. This clonotype was obtained from a man in his sixties with acute or convalescent COVID-19. The sample was peripheral blood. The chain couples TRBV10-3 to TRBJ2-5; TRBD1 might be the D (7 bases). The CDR3 DNA reads as TGTGCCATCAGTGCTGCGGGGACAGTCAAAGAGACCCAGTACTTC. Translated: CAISAAGTVKETQYF.